Shown below are 22 T cell receptor beta chains from a single sample sequenced in a study of patients and donors after allogeneic stem cell transplantation. TCRdb re-analysed the RT-PCR reads in MiXCR, keeping a single row per CDR3 protein. Here the sample spans around 27,000 distinct CDR3 sequences, 6.5% to 10% being singletons. Sequencing was done on a sample of blood, either unsorted or a sorted T cell fraction (not recorded which). These receptors were taken from a human donor who was either an allogeneic HSCT recipient or a stem cell or donor lymphocyte infusion donor (not recorded which). It is not recorded whose cells these are; they may come from a transplant donor.

The V gene is TRBV5-4, the J gene TRBJ1-2; D uncertain. The germline V and J ends were trimmed by 3 bases and 6 bases, with 15 bases remaining between them. This CDR3 is built from 14 residues. Germline V CDR1 and CDR2: SGHNT, YYREEE (reference sequence). This chain's CDR3 is CASSSPHPSHGYTF. The CDR3 nucleotides are TGTGCCAGCAGCTCCCCGCACCCTAGTCATGGCTACACCTTC.

This chain uses TRBV2 with TRBJ2-1; D is perhaps TRBD1 (5 bases). Germline V gene data show CDR1 as SNHLY and CDR2 as FYNNEI. The CDR3 totals 14 residues. The V end lost 2 bases, the J end lost 6 bases, and 11 bases lay between the germline ends. CDR3 DNA sequence: TGTGCCAGCAGTGAATACTTGACAGCCAATGAGCAGTTCTTC. It encodes CASSEYLTANEQFF.

This clonotype has ten or more counts. The V and J genes are TRBV14 and TRBJ1-3; D is possibly TRBD1 (6 bases). This CDR3 has 19 amino acids. Trimming cost V 0 bases and J 0 bases, with 18 bases left between them. Germline V gene sequence: CDR1 SGHDN, CDR2 FVKESK. In DNA form, the CDR3 reads TGTGCCAGCAGCCAAGAAGCACAGGGTTTCACTCTCTCTGGAAACACCATATATTTT. Its protein product is CASSQEAQGFTLSGNTIYF. Full variable domain (missing parts from reference TRBV14 and TRBJ1-3): EAGVTQFPSHSVIEKGQTVTLRCDPISGHDNLYWYRRVMGKEIKFLLHFVKESKQDESGMPNNRFLAERTGGTYSTLKVQPAELEDSGVYFCASSQEAQGFTLSGNTIYFGEGSWLTVV.

There are many counts of this clonotype. This chain connects TRBV5-1 to TRBJ1-1; 7 nucleotides line up with TRBD1. The CDR3 loop spans 15 amino acids. Germline V CDR1 and CDR2: SGHRS, YFSETQ. After removal of 4 bases from V and 8 bases from J, the junction contained 14 bases not matched to a gene. DNA for the CDR3: TGCGCCAGCAGCGTGCAAGACAGGGCGAGAACCGAAGCTTTCTTT. Translation gives CASSVQDRARTEAFF.

At least ten counts were recorded for this clonotype. V and J are TRBV3-1 and TRBJ2-3; 7 positions match TRBD2. Germline CDR1 LGHDT, CDR2 YNNKEL (reference sequence). CDR3 length: 16 residues. J was trimmed by 0 bases and V by 2 bases; bases with no gene match: 5. As DNA, the CDR3 is TGTGCCAGCAGCCAACTGGGAGGGACTAGCACAGATACGCAGTATTTT. Translating it yields CASSQLGGTSTDTQYF.

This clonotype was recorded at least ten times. The rearrangement uses TRBV5-1 and TRBJ1-2; 8 bases are shared with TRBD1. Germline CDR1 and CDR2: SGHRS and YFSETQ. Trimming at V came to 0 bases and at J to 4 bases, leaving 5 bases not matched to a gene. The CDR3 totals 15 residues. This CDR3 is CASSLAWTGSYGYTF. In DNA, the CDR3 is TGCGCCAGCAGCTTGGCATGGACAGGGAGCTATGGCTACACCTTC.

The sample holds many counts of this clonotype. The rearrangement links TRBV28 to TRBJ1-2; D remains unclear. Germline V gene lookup returns CDR1 MDHEN and CDR2 SYDVKM. Trimming shortened V by 8 bases and J by 0 bases, and 4 bases separated the two germline ends. The CDR3 runs to 11 residues. CDR3 sequence reads: CASLSNYGYTF. The DNA of the CDR3 is TGTGCCAGCCTCTCTAACTATGGCTACACCTTC.

This clonotype was counted between two and nine times. The V call is TRBV28, the J call TRBJ2-7; D remains unclear. V was shortened by 6 bases and J by 0 bases, with 15 bases between the two germline ends. This CDR3 has 15 residues. The germline gives CDR1 MDHEN, CDR2 SYDVKM. CDR3 residues: CASSVPGLSSYEQYF. The CDR3 DNA sequence: TGTGCCAGCAGCGTACCCGGCCTGAGCTCCTACGAGCAGTACTTC.

The V gene is TRBV7-9, the J gene TRBJ2-4; D possibly corresponds to TRBD2 (6 bases). This CDR3 region has 15 residues. Germline CDR1 SEHNR, CDR2 FQNEAQ (reference sequence). Trimming took 5 bases from V and 0 from J, leaving 11 bases between them. In DNA, the CDR3 is TGTGCCAGCAGCCGCGGGACCATAGCCAAAAACATTCAGTACTTC. This codes for CASSRGTIAKNIQYF.

This clonotype was picked up many times. The rearrangement uses TRBV7-6 and TRBJ1-6; D gene ambiguous. CDR1 and CDR2 (germline): SGHVS, FNYEAQ. V was clipped by 3 bases and J by 7 bases, with 4 bases between them. CDR3 size: 12 residues. The DNA for the CDR3 is TGTGCCAGCAGCTTTACCAATTCACCCCTCCACTTT. As protein: CASSFTNSPLHF.

The chain is built from TRBV5-1 and TRBJ1-2, with 7 bases lining up with TRBD1. Trimming took 4 bases from V and 3 from J; bases not matched to a gene: 9. CDR1 and CDR2 (germline): SGHRS, YFSETQ. The CDR3 runs 15 residues. This CDR3 reads CASSPGDRGDYGYTF. CDR3 nucleotides: TGCGCCAGCAGCCCTGGGGACAGAGGGGACTATGGCTACACCTTC.

This chain links TRBV7-2 with TRBJ1-6; D is ambiguous. The V end was cut by 5 bases, the J end by 9 bases, with 17 bases between. Germline V gene data show CDR1 as SGHTA and CDR2 as FQGNSA. CDR3 length equals 15 residues. CDR3 protein: CASSVPRRGTSPLHF. CDR3 bases: TGTGCCAGCAGCGTCCCTCGGCGGGGAACTTCACCCCTCCACTTT.

This clonotype was recorded at least ten times. The chain combines TRBV5-1 with TRBJ1-2; no reliable D call. Germline loops: CDR1 SGHRS, CDR2 YFSETQ. CDR3 size: 12 residues. V was shortened by 5 bases and J by 0 bases, with 5 bases between the two germline ends. The CDR3 coding sequence is TGCGCCAGCAGGGGAGCTAACTATGGCTACACCTTC. Its translation is CASRGANYGYTF.

This clonotype was seen many times. The chain recombines TRBV11-2 with TRBJ1-6; tentative D call: TRBD1 (6 bases). Trimming took off 5 bases at V and 7 bases at J, with 15 bases between the two ends. Germline assignment: CDR1 SGHAT and CDR2 FQNNGV. The CDR3 is 15 residues long. CDR3 in DNA: TGTGCCAGCAGCGCCCCAGGGGATAGAAATTCACCCCTCCACTTT. This translates into CASSAPGDRNSPLHF.

V and J are TRBV5-1 and TRBJ2-1; D might be TRBD2 (5 bases). Trimming took 4 bases from V and 10 from J, leaving 21 bases between them. The V gene's germline CDR1 is SGHRS and CDR2 YFSETQ. This CDR3 comprises 15 residues. The CDR3 sequence: CASSPGSRDSREQFF. The CDR3 coding sequence is TGCGCCAGCAGCCCGGGGTCCAGAGATAGCAGGGAGCAGTTCTTC.

The chain carries TRBV2 and TRBJ1-1; D perhaps matches TRBD1 (5 bases). In germline, CDR1 is SNHLY, CDR2 FYNNEI. The V end was cut by 6 bases, the J end by 5 bases, with 16 bases between. The CDR3 is 14 residues long. The CDR3 here is CASSVQELGTEAFF. For the CDR3, the DNA is TGTGCCAGCAGCGTACAGGAACTGGGGACTGAAGCTTTCTTT. Using reference TRBV2 and TRBJ1-1 for the parts outside the CDR3, the full variable domain is EPEVTQTPSHQVTQMGQEVILRCVPISNHLYFYWYRQILGQKVEFLVSFYNNEISEKSEIFDDQFSVERPDGSNFTLKIRSTKLEDSAMYFCASSVQELGTEAFFGQGTRLTVV.

This clonotype was seen ten or more times. The CDR3 bases are TGTGCCAGCAGTTTACAAGGGGAGGGCAGCTATGGCTACACCTTC. This encodes CASSLQGEGSYGYTF. This sequence joins TRBV27 and TRBJ1-2, with a weak D call TRBD1 (5 bases). The ends were cut back, 2 bases at V and 4 bases at J, with 14 bases in the middle. Per germline, CDR1 MNHEY and CDR2 SMNVEV (reference sequence). The CDR3 consists of 15 residues.

This clonotype was counted between two and nine times. The J gene is TRBJ1-2, the V gene TRBV7-9; perhaps TRBD1 as D (5 bases). Trimming pared 1 base from V and 3 bases from J, leaving 9 bases between. The CDR3 consists of 14 residues. CDR1 SEHNR and CDR2 FQNEAQ come from the germline V gene (reference sequence). This CDR3 is CASSLGAGHYGYTF. The DNA for the CDR3 is TGTGCCAGCAGCTTAGGGGCAGGGCACTATGGCTACACCTTC.

Only a few counts were recorded for this clonotype. The chain couples TRBV15 to TRBJ2-7, with D possibly matching TRBD1 (5 bases). Trimming took off 5 bases at V and 3 bases at J, with 11 bases between the two ends. The germline V gene encodes CDR1 LNHNV and CDR2 YYDKDF (reference sequence). There are 13 residues in the CDR3. The CDR3 nucleotides read TGTGCCACCAGCCGCGACAGAGGCTACGAGCAGTACTTC. The encoded protein is CATSRDRGYEQYF.

This clonotype appeared many times. The chain links TRBV6-1 to TRBJ2-1; TRBD2 agrees at 7 bases. The CDR3 consists of 15 residues. Trimming took 3 bases from V and 6 from J; bases not matched to a gene: 8. In germline, CDR1 is MNHNS, CDR2 SASEGT. The CDR3 region is CASSDLETSRNEQFF. DNA of the CDR3: TGTGCCAGCAGTGACCTAGAGACTAGCCGCAATGAGCAGTTCTTC.

The J gene is TRBJ1-1, the V gene TRBV4-1, with D possibly TRBD1 on 5 matching bases. CDR1 and CDR2 from the germline V gene are MGHRA and YSYEKL. The CDR3 consists of 17 residues. V lost 4 bases to trimming and J lost 0 bases, with 18 bases between them. The CDR3 is CASSLTGSGPVNTEAFF. CDR3 DNA: TGCGCCAGCAGCCTAACAGGTTCCGGCCCGGTGAACACTGAAGCTTTCTTT.

This clonotype occurred many times. J is TRBJ1-1 and V is TRBV18; weak D call: TRBD1 (5 bases). The V gene lost 0 bases and the J gene lost 0 bases, with 8 bases spanning the gap. This CDR3 has 15 amino acids. Germline CDR1 KGHSH, CDR2 LQKENI. The CDR3 DNA reads TGTGCCAGCTCACCACCCCGGACAATGAACACTGAAGCTTTCTTT. Its translation: CASSPPRTMNTEAFF. The entire variable domain, with the rest obtained from reference TRBV18 and TRBJ1-1, is as follows: NAGVMQNPRHLVRRRGQEARLRCSPMKGHSHVYWYRQLPEEGLKFMVYLQKENIIDESGMPKERFSAEFPKEGPSILRIQQVVRGDSAAYFCASSPPRTMNTEAFFGQGTRLTVV.